This T cell receptor (beta chain) stems from a study of vaccination effects on CD4 cells after COVID-19. Across the whole study: All study participants received two doses of BNT162b2 or mRNA-1273 vaccine. Overall study results and limits: Clones that were induced by infection or by vaccine showed marked contraction late after vaccination.

Here immunoSEQ multiplex PCR was the method, and the copy in TCRdb shows in-frame clones only, minus some. The sample carries fewer than 60,000 clones, roughly 77% recorded once. Of note for this clone: What it binds is unknown.

After expansion with viral peptide pools in the ViraFEST assay, antigen-specific CD4+ T cells were sequenced. Having been cultured for roughly 10 days, the cells underwent CD4+ T cell isolation. A positive SARS-CoV-2 PCR test fell between March and December 2020. The sample in question was CD4+ T cells from PBMCs cultured with HIV peptides, obtained before COVID-19 vaccination. Indicated subset: HIV-1 Nef peptide pool negative control/reference culture. The TCR originated in a human donor who had a prior SARS-CoV-2 infection.

The CDR3: CASQKKTEVNEKLFF. The CDR3 region has the DNA TGTGCCAGCCAAAAGAAGACAGAAGTTAATGAAAAACTGTTTTTT. The V call is TRBV19, the J call TRBJ1-4; weak D call: TRBD1 (5 bases). This CDR3 has 15 residues. The V end lost 9 bases, the J end lost 4 bases, and 18 bases lay between the germline ends. Per the germline V gene, CDR1 is LNHDA and CDR2 is SQIVND (reference sequence).